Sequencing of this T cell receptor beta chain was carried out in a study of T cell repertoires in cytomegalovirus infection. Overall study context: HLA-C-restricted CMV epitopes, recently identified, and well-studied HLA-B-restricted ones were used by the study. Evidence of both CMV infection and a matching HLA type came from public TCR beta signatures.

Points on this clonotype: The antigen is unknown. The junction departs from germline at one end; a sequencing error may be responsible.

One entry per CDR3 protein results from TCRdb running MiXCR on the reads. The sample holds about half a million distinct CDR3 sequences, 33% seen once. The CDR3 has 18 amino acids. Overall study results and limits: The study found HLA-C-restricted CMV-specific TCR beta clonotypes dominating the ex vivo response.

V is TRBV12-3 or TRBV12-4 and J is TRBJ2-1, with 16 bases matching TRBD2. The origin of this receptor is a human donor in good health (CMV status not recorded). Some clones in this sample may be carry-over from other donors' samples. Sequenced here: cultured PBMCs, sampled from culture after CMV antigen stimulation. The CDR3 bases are TGTGCCAGCACCACCGGGACTAGCGGGAGGGCCGCCAACAATGAGCGGTTCTTC. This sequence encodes CASTTGTSGRAANNERFF.